This is a list of T cell receptor beta chains from one sample in a study of blood T cell repertoires in COVID-19. TCRdb's table, derived via immunoSEQ multiplex PCR, lists solely in-frame clones and lacks some. The table includes a few hundred thousand clones, more than 85% detected once. The sample comprised peripheral blood. The receptors derive from a person under 35 with COVID-19, enrolled during active disease. Both conserved end residues are part of each CDR3. A D gene is named only where the DNA matches it firmly. The size of a clone is reported for some rows only, either as once, few or many, or as a class for expanded clones.

TRBD1,TRBV19,TRBJ2-6,.,TGTGCCAGTAGTATTAATCCCGGGACAGTGATCTCTGGGGCCAACGTCCTGACTTTC,CASSINPGTVISGANVLTF
TRBD2,TRBV4-1,TRBJ2-2,.,TGCGCCAGCAGCCAAGTAGCGGGAGAGGCCGGGGAGCTGTTTTTT,CASSQVAGEAGELFF
TRBD1,TRBV13,TRBJ2-2,.,TGTGCCAGCAGCAACCGGGACAGGGGAGTCACCGGGGAGCTGTTTTTT,CASSNRDRGVTGELFF
.,TRBV4-3,TRBJ1-6,.,TGCGCCAGCAGCCAAGAGTATACGAGCTCCTATAATTCACCCCTCCACTTT,CASSQEYTSSYNSPLHF
TRBD1,TRBV10-1,TRBJ1-3,.,TGCGCCAGCAGTGAGTCCAAGACAGGGTGGCACACCATATATTTT,CASSESKTGWHTIYF
TRBD1,TRBV19,TRBJ1-5,.,TGTGCCAGTAGTCCAGACAGGGCGAGCAATCAGCCCCAGCATTTT,CASSPDRASNQPQHF
.,TRBV9,TRBJ1-6,.,TGTGCCAGCAGCGTAACTATGGCTAATTCACCCCTCCACTTT,CASSVTMANSPLHF
TRBD2,TRBV7-9,TRBJ2-2,.,TGTGCCAGCAGCCCCTTTAGCGGGATGAACACCGGGGAGCTGTTTTTT,CASSPFSGMNTGELFF
.,TRBV7-7,TRBJ2-1,.,TGTGCTAGCAGCTTGCGACTAGGAGTCGGGTCCTACAATGAGCAGTTCTTC,CASSLRLGVGSYNEQFF
TRBD2,TRBV13,TRBJ2-5,.,TGTGCCAGCAGCTCCTCGACTAGCGGGAGTTTAGAGACCCAGTACTTC,CASSSSTSGSLETQYF
TRBD1,TRBV4-3,TRBJ2-1,.,TGCGCCAGCAGGCACACGGGACAGGGAAACAATGAGCAGTTCTTC,CASRHTGQGNNEQFF
TRBD1,TRBV7-9,TRBJ2-5,.,TGTGCCAGCAGCCTGGGACAGGGAGTATTCCAAGAGACCCAGTACTTC,CASSLGQGVFQETQYF
.,TRBV6-1,TRBJ1-1,few,TGTGCCAGCAGTGAAGCAGGGGCGTGGACTGAAGCTTTCTTT,CASSEAGAWTEAFF
TRBD2,TRBV7-2,TRBJ2-7,.,TGTGCCAGCAGCTTAGGGAGCCAGGGACTAGCGAGCTACGAGCAGTACTTC,CASSLGSQGLASYEQYF
.,TRBV7-2,TRBJ1-1,.,TGTGCCAGCACCCCCGCCAGGAACACTGAAGCTTTCTTT,CASTPARNTEAFF
.,TRBV18,TRBJ1-1,.,TGTGCCAGCTCACCTCAGAACACTGAAGCTTTCTTT,CASSPQNTEAFF
TRBD2,TRBV11-3,TRBJ2-3,.,TGTGCCAGCAGCTTAGGTGGGCTAGCGGGAGGTTTGGATACGCAGTATTTT,CASSLGGLAGGLDTQYF